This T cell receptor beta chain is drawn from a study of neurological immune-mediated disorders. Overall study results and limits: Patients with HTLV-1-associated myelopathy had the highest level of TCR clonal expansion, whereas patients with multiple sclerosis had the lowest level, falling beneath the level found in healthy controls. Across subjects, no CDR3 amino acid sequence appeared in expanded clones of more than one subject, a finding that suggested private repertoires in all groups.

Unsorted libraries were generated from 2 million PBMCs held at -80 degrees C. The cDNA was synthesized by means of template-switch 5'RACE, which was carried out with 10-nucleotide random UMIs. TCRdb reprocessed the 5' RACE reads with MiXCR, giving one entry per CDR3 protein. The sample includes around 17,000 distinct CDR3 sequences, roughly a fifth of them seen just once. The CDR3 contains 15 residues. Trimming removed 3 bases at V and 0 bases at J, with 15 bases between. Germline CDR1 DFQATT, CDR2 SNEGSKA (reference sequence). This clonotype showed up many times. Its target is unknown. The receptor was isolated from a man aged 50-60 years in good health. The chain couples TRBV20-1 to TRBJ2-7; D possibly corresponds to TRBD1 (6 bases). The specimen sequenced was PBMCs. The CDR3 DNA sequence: TGCAGTGCTAGGGGGGCTCCGGCTAGCTCCTACGAGCAGTACTTC. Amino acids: CSARGAPASSYEQYF.